These T cell receptor beta chains were read from a single sample in a study of human T cells and chemical hapten exposure. Each CDR3 protein is one row after TCRdb ran MiXCR on the RACE reads. The sample holds about 130,000 distinct CDR3 sequences, roughly 9.5% seen once. The specimen sequenced was whole blood. Receptors were obtained from a male donor in good health. Some clones in this sample may be carry-over from other donors' samples. The CDR3 runs from the conserved cysteine through the conserved F or W. Fields, in order: V gene, D gene, J gene, clone size, CDR3 DNA, CDR3 protein. D genes are given only for firm matches. A clone size is listed for some rows: how often the clone was seen (once, few, many), or a class if it is expanded.

>TRBV12-5|-|TRBJ2-1|-
TGTGCTAGTGGTCCCGTACTCCCTGAGCAGTTCTTC
CASGPVLPEQFF
>TRBV20-1|-|TRBJ2-1|many
TGCAGTGCCATCTCGGGAGACTACAATGAGCAGTTCTTC
CSAISGDYNEQFF
>TRBV7-2|TRBD1|TRBJ1-6|-
TGTGCCAGCAACCTAGACAGGGCTAATTCACCCCTCCACTTT
CASNLDRANSPLHF
>TRBV2|-|TRBJ2-1|-
TGTGCCAGCAGAGAGAAGATGGGGCCCTACAATGAGCAGTTCTTC
CASREKMGPYNEQFF
>TRBV12-5|TRBD1|TRBJ1-1|many
TGTGCTAGTGGTTGGCTCCTAAAGGGACAGGGGAAGAACACTGAAGCTTTCTTT
CASGWLLKGQGKNTEAFF
>TRBV6-5|-|TRBJ2-7|-
TGTGCCAGCAGTCAAAGCGGGACAGACTACGAGCAGTACTTC
CASSQSGTDYEQYF
>TRBV20-1|TRBD1|TRBJ2-5|many
TGCAGTGCTACAGGGACAGGGGTCCAAGAGACCCAGTACTTC
CSATGTGVQETQYF
>TRBV20-1|TRBD2|TRBJ2-3|few
TGCAGTGCTAGTACGGTAGCGGGATACGCAGATACGCAGTATTTT
CSASTVAGYADTQYF
>TRBV20-1|-|TRBJ2-3|many
TGCAGTGCCCCTGGGGGCGGCACAGATACGCAGTATTTT
CSAPGGGTDTQYF
>TRBV5-4|TRBD1|TRBJ1-1|-
TGTGCCAGCAGCCGAGCTACGGGACAGCTGAACACTGAAGCTTTCTTT
CASSRATGQLNTEAFF
>TRBV20-1|TRBD2|TRBJ2-5|many
TGCAGTGCTAGTCCAGCGGGGGAGGGGGATGAGACCCAGTACTTC
CSASPAGEGDETQYF
>TRBV27|TRBD1|TRBJ1-5|-
TGTGCCAGCAGTTCCCTCAGGGACAGGGGTGGCAATCAGCCCCAGCATTTT
CASSSLRDRGGNQPQHF
>TRBV3-1|-|TRBJ1-3|few
TGTGCCAGCAGCCAAGGACCCTCAAGCGTCTCTGGAAACACCATATATTTT
CASSQGPSSVSGNTIYF
>TRBV25-1|-|TRBJ2-3|-
TGTGCCAGCAATTTGCAGGGGAGGGCAGATACGCAGTATTTT
CASNLQGRADTQYF
>TRBV14|-|TRBJ2-7|-
TGTGCCAGCAGCCAATTGGGACCACGGAACTACGAGCAGTACTTC
CASSQLGPRNYEQYF
>TRBV30|TRBD2|TRBJ2-1|-
TGTGCCTGGACCGGACTAGCGGGATACCATGAGCAGTTCTTC
CAWTGLAGYHEQFF
>TRBV5-1|-|TRBJ1-2|-
TGCGCCAGCAGCTTGGAGTTGGAGAGTTGGGGATATGGCTACACCTTC
CASSLELESWGYGYTF
>TRBV29-1|-|TRBJ1-1|few
TGCAGCGTTGTGGGGAGGCAGGGTAGTACTGAAGCTTTCTTT
CSVVGRQGSTEAFF
>TRBV7-6|TRBD2|TRBJ2-1|many
TGTGCCAGCAGCTTTCGGACTAGCGGGGGTCTAAGCTCCTACAATGAGCAGTTCTTC
CASSFRTSGGLSSYNEQFF
>TRBV4-1|TRBD2|TRBJ2-7|few
TGCGCCAGCAGCCAAGTGGGGACTAGCGTCTCCTACGAGCAGTACTTC
CASSQVGTSVSYEQYF
>TRBV10-3|TRBD1|TRBJ1-1|many
TGTGCCATCAGTCAGGACAGGGTGGGCACTGAAGCTTTCTTT
CAISQDRVGTEAFF
>TRBV20-1|-|TRBJ1-1|few
TGCAGTGCTAGGACAGCTGAAGCTTTCTTT
CSARTAEAFF
>TRBV7-2|TRBD1|TRBJ2-3|few
TGTGCCAGCAGCCCCAGGGACAGGGCTAGCACAGATACGCAGTATTTT
CASSPRDRASTDTQYF
>TRBV12-3/TRBV12-4|TRBD1|TRBJ1-2|many
TGTGCCAGCAGTTTGGGGCGACAGGGTTTCTATGGCTACACCTTC
CASSLGRQGFYGYTF
>TRBV12-3/TRBV12-4|-|TRBJ2-7|once
TGTGCCAGCAGTTTAATTGGACCCACGTTACACGAGCAGTACTTC
CASSLIGPTLHEQYF
>TRBV5-4|-|TRBJ1-2|few
TGTGCCAGCAGCTTGGCCGGGCGGGGGAACTATGGCTACACCTTC
CASSLAGRGNYGYTF
>TRBV27|TRBD2|TRBJ2-5|few
TGTGCCAGCAGTTGGACTAGCGGGGGGGACCAGTACTTC
CASSWTSGGDQYF
>TRBV7-9|-|TRBJ2-4|many
TGTGCCAGCAGACCTCAGGTTACTGGCAAAAACATTCAGTACTTC
CASRPQVTGKNIQYF
>TRBV13|-|TRBJ2-7|-
TGTGCCAGCAGCTTAGTAGCCTACGAGCAGTACTTC
CASSLVAYEQYF
>TRBV6-1|TRBD1|TRBJ2-3|many
TGTGCCAGCAGTGCCGGGACAGGGGCGGCAGATACGCAGTATTTT
CASSAGTGAADTQYF
>TRBV5-1|-|TRBJ1-4|-
TGCGCCAGCAGCTTGGACGGGGCATCGGAAAAACTGTTTTTT
CASSLDGASEKLFF
>TRBV29-1|-|TRBJ2-2|-
TGCAGCGTCGAGAAGGGAGTCCCCGGGGAGCTGTTTTTT
CSVEKGVPGELFF
>TRBV7-9|TRBD2|TRBJ2-2|few
TGTGCCAGCAGCCCCCGCGCGGGAGCGAACACCGGGGAGCTGTTTTTT
CASSPRAGANTGELFF
>TRBV12-3/TRBV12-4|-|TRBJ2-3|few
TGTGCCAGCAGTTCATCAGATACGCAGTATTTT
CASSSSDTQYF
>TRBV15|TRBD2|TRBJ2-2|few
TGTGCCACCAGCAGACCCCGGGGACTAGCGGGAGGCCCCGGGGAGCTGTTTTTT
CATSRPRGLAGGPGELFF
>TRBV11-2|TRBD1|TRBJ1-2|-
TGTGCCAGCAGCTTTGGGACAGGGAAGAGCTATGGCTACACCTTC
CASSFGTGKSYGYTF
>TRBV7-9|-|TRBJ1-2|-
TGTGCCAGCAGCTCCCTCCTGATGGGGGAGGGTGGCTACACCTTC
CASSSLLMGEGGYTF
>TRBV11-2|TRBD2|TRBJ2-5|-
TGTGCCAGCAGCTTAGCGCTAGCGGGCCAAGAGACCCAGTACTTC
CASSLALAGQETQYF
>TRBV7-2|-|TRBJ2-3|many
TGTGCCAGCAGCCCTGACTACCTCCGCACAGATACGCAGTATTTT
CASSPDYLRTDTQYF
>TRBV10-3|-|TRBJ2-3|many
TGTGCCATCAGTCAACCACTCGTTAGGAGCACAGATACGCAGTATTTT
CAISQPLVRSTDTQYF
>TRBV14|-|TRBJ2-3|few
TGTGCCAGCAGCCAAGGACAAGGGGGATACACAGATACGCAGTATTTT
CASSQGQGGYTDTQYF
>TRBV20-1|TRBD2|TRBJ2-7|many
TGCAGTGCTAGCTTTAGGGTAGCGGGAGCACCCTACGAGCAGTACTTC
CSASFRVAGAPYEQYF
>TRBV15|-|TRBJ1-5|few
TGTGCCACCAGCAGAGGTGGTGGGATCAATCAGCCCCAGCATTTT
CATSRGGGINQPQHF
>TRBV5-1|-|TRBJ1-1|few
TGCGCCAGCAGCTTAACAGGGACGGGGAACACTGAAGCTTTCTTT
CASSLTGTGNTEAFF
>TRBV7-9|TRBD1|TRBJ1-4|medium-sized
TGTGCCAGCAGCCTTGGACAGGGAGGAATTGAAAAACTGTTTTTT
CASSLGQGGIEKLFF
>TRBV19|-|TRBJ2-2|-
TGTGCCACAGGGAATCGGGGCACCGGGGAGCTGTTTTTT
CATGNRGTGELFF
>TRBV6-2/TRBV6-3|TRBD2|TRBJ2-2|-
TGTGCCAGCAGATCAGCCGGGACTAGCGGTGCGAACACCGGGGAGCTGTTTTTT
CASRSAGTSGANTGELFF
>TRBV27|TRBD2|TRBJ2-1|many
TGTGCCAGCAGCCCTCTAGCGGGAGCCCATGAGCAGTTCTTC
CASSPLAGAHEQFF
>TRBV20-1|-|TRBJ2-4|-
TGCAGTGCTCCAGAGAGGGGAGATCTTCAGTACTTC
CSAPERGDLQYF